This TCR beta chain was observed in a study of response to subunit inactivated influenza vaccine. TCRdb itself ran the RT-PCR reads through MiXCR, one entry per CDR3 protein. The sample holds roughly 290,000 distinct CDR3 sequences, about a fifth seen once. In this sample, this clonotype turned up a few times. CDR1 DFQATT and CDR2 SNEGSKA come from the germline V gene (reference sequence). V lost 5 bases, J lost 0 bases, and 8 bases lay in between. This CDR3 has 14 amino acids. Specimen: PBMCs from blood, collected approximately 20 months after vaccination. This TCR was recovered from a man aged 45 to 70 who received an inactivated influenza vaccine. V and J are TRBV20-1 and TRBJ1-6; D might be TRBD1 (6 bases). DNA of the CDR3: TGCAGTGCTGAAGGGGGCTCCTATAATTCACCCCTCCACTTT. Translated, it gives CSAEGGSYNSPLHF.